A single T cell receptor beta chain is shown here with its context. Antigen unknown. Blood CD8+ and CD4+ T cells underwent high-throughput TCR beta sequencing. The authors negatively isolated CD8+ and CD4+ T cells and FACS-enriched TEMRA cells. This entry belongs to a study of CD8 T cells in Susac syndrome. With random hexamers, about 0.45 to 1 ug RNA was reverse transcribed. The amplification used immunoSEQ multiplex PCR on TCR beta CDR3; it spanned 54 Vbeta and 13 Jbeta. TCRdb used MiXCR to reprocess the immunoSEQ multiplex PCR reads, holding one entry per CDR3 protein. Here the sample spans roughly 190,000 distinct CDR3 sequences, over 85% being singletons. General study results and limits: The study acknowledged a relatively small number of individuals in its TCR sequencing and HLA analysis.

The CDR3 has 12 residues. In germline, CDR1 is KGHDR, CDR2 SFDVKD. V shed 5 bases and J shed 11 bases, with 12 bases lying between them. The TCR originated in a human donor in good health. The source material was CD4+ T cells from PBMCs. The rearrangement links TRBV24-1 to TRBJ2-1, with TRBD1 as a possible D gene (5 bases). In DNA form, the CDR3 reads TGTGCCACCAGTGCCGGACGGACACAGCAGTTCTTC. It yields the protein CATSAGRTQQFF.